These 9 T cell receptor beta chains were sequenced from one sample in a study of blood T cell repertoires in COVID-19. TCRdb's copy holds only in-frame clones and misses some; the assay was immunoSEQ multiplex PCR. This sample carries over 75,000 clones, around 90% of them seen once, and the ten largest clones take 4% to 5%. The sequenced material came from peripheral blood. The receptors originated from a human donor with COVID-19, enrolled during active disease. The donor label of this sample is uncertain.

The rearrangement links TRBV2 to TRBJ1-3; 10 bases are a match to TRBD1. V trimming: 3 bases; J trimming: 2 bases; junction bases outside the gene matches: 4. The CDR3 sequence is 16 residues long. Germline CDR1 is SNHLY and CDR2 is FYNNEI. The CDR3 region is CASSDPGQGTGNTIYF. In nucleotides, the CDR3 is TGTGCCAGCAGTGACCCGGGACAGGGGACTGGAAACACCATATATTTT.

The gene calls are TRBV27 and TRBJ1-2, with a tentative D call TRBD1 (6 bases). V was shortened by 8 bases and J by 4 bases, with 17 bases between the two germline ends. The CDR3 totals 14 residues. From germline, CDR1 is MNHEY and CDR2 SMNVEV (reference sequence). DNA for the CDR3: TGTGCCAGCGGATTACAGGGAAGGGGCTATGGCTACACCTTC. It yields the protein CASGLQGRGYGYTF.

V gene TRBV6-5 combines with J gene TRBJ2-7, with D unclear. The CDR3 covers 15 residues. With 5 bases removed from V and 2 bases from J, the gap between germline ends came to 16 bases. The V gene's germline CDR1 is MNHEY and CDR2 SVGAGI. CDR3 sequence (DNA): TGTGCCAGCAGTCCCCGGGTTTGGCCACCCTACGAGCAGTACTTC. This sequence encodes CASSPRVWPPYEQYF.

Only one count was recorded for this clone. The rearrangement uses TRBV10-1 and TRBJ2-3; D ambiguous. The CDR3 is 14 residues long. In germline, CDR1 is WNHNN, CDR2 SYGVQD (reference sequence). V lost 4 bases and J 0 bases, leaving 8 bases between the germline ends. The CDR3 sequence: CASSGGDSTDTQYF. Here the CDR3 DNA reads TGCGCCAGCAGTGGAGGTGACAGCACAGATACGCAGTATTTT.

The chain links TRBV29-1 to TRBJ1-6; D is possibly TRBD1 (5 bases). Trimming cost V 6 bases and J 7 bases, with 16 bases left between them. CDR3 length equals 14 residues. Germline-derived CDR1 and CDR2 are SQVTM and ANQGSEA. As DNA, the CDR3 is TGCAGCGTCCGAAGCGGGGCGTTAAATTCACCCCTCCACTTT. It specifies CSVRSGALNSPLHF.

This chain links TRBV10-3 with TRBJ1-2; 9 bases line up with TRBD1. Per germline, CDR1 ENHRY and CDR2 SYGVKD. The CDR3 totals 13 residues. The V gene end was trimmed by 8 bases and the J gene end by 2 bases; junction bases not matched to a gene: 3. The CDR3 protein is CAIGGQGNYGYTF. The CDR3 DNA reads as TGTGCCATCGGAGGACAGGGGAACTATGGCTACACCTTC.

CDR3 residues: CSAKTQGYDNSPLHF. For the CDR3, the DNA is TGCAGCGCTAAGACCCAGGGTTACGATAATTCACCCCTCCACTTT. The chain joins TRBV29-1 to TRBJ1-6; D may be TRBD1 (5 bases). With 7 bases removed from V and 5 bases from J, the gap between germline ends came to 18 bases. This CDR3 is built from 15 residues. The germline V gene encodes CDR1 SQVTM and CDR2 ANQGSEA. Supplemented by reference TRBV29-1 and TRBJ1-6, the full variable domain reads SAVISQKPSRDICQRGTSLTIQCQVDSQVTMMFWYRQQPGQSLTLIATANQGSEATYESGFVIDKFPISRPNLTFSTLTVSNMSPEDSSIYLCSAKTQGYDNSPLHFGNGTRLTVT.

The chain has TRBV3-1 (or the pseudogene TRBV3-2) and TRBJ1-4; D gene uncertain. Trimming stripped 5 bases from V and 8 bases from J, with 15 bases between. The CDR3 is 14 residues long. The germline CDR1 and CDR2 sequences are LGHDT and YNNKEL (reference sequence). In nucleotides, the CDR3 is TGTGCCAGCAGCTTAAGACCCGGGAAAGAAAAACTGTTTTTT. Protein product: CASSLRPGKEKLFF.

The CDR3 region has the DNA TGTGCCACCAGCTTCAGGGTAGGGGGTGAAGCTTTCTTT. It encodes CATSFRVGGEAFF. The chain couples TRBV15 to TRBJ1-1; weak D call: TRBD1 (6 bases). Looked up from germline, CDR1 is LNHNV and CDR2 is YYDKDF (reference sequence). V shed 5 bases and J shed 7 bases, with 14 bases lying between them. The CDR3 is 13 amino acids.